Ten or more counts support the clone carrying this T cell receptor (beta chain). This CDR3 comprises 16 residues. Germline assignment: CDR1 LGHNA and CDR2 YNFKEQ. V dropped 1 base and J dropped 3 bases, with 12 bases sitting between them. These data belong to a study of T-cell reconstitution after alpha-beta-depleted transplantation in children. Unique molecular identifiers were incorporated when the TCRbeta library was constructed. Each CDR3 protein gets one entry after TCRdb re-called the PCR reads with MiXCR. The table records approximately 590,000 distinct CDR3 sequences, more than 9% of them present only once.

The genes are TRBV4-2 and TRBJ2-2; no definite D call. This receptor was taken from a human donor who donated a stem cell graft to a child with acute myeloid leukemia. The sample consisted of PBMCs from the stem cell graft donor, taken from the stem cell graft. This CDR3 reads CASSQGQGSDTGELFF. Written as DNA, the CDR3 is TGTGCCAGCAGCCAAGGCCAAGGCTCGGACACCGGGGAGCTGTTTTTT.